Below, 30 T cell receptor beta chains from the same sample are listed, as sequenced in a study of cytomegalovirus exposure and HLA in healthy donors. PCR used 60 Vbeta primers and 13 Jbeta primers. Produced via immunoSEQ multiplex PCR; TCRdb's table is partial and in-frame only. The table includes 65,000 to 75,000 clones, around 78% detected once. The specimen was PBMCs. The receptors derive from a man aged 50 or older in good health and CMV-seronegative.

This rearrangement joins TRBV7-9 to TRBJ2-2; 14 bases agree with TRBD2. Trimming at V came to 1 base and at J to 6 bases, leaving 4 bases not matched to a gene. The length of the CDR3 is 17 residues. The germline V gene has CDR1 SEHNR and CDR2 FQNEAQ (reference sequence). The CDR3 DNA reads TGTGCCAGCAGCTTAGTCGGGACTAGCGGGAGAGCCGGGGAGCTGTTTTTT. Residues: CASSLVGTSGRAGELFF.

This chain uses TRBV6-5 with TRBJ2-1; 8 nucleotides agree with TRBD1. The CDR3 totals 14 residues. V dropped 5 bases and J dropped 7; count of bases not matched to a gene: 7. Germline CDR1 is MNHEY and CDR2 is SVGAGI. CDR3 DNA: TGTGCCAGCAGTCCCTGGGACAGGAGAAATGAGCAGTTCTTC. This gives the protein CASSPWDRRNEQFF.

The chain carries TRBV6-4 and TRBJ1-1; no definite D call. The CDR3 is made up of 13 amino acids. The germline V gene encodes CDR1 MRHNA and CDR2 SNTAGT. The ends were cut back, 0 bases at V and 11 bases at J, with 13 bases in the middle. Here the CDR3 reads CASSDSPGYVAFF. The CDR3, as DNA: TGTGCCAGCAGTGACTCACCCGGGTACGTGGCTTTCTTT.

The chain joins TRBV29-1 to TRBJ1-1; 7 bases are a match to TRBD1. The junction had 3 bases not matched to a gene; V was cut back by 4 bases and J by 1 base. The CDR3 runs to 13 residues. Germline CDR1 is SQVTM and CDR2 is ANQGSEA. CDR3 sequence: CSVGRGQNTEAFF. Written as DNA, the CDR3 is TGCAGCGTTGGAAGGGGGCAGAACACTGAAGCTTTCTTT.

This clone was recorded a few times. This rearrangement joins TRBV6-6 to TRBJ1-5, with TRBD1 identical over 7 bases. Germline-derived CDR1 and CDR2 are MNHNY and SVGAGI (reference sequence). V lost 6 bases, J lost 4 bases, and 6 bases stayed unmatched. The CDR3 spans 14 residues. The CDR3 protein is CASRPGTDNQPQHF. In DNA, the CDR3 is TGTGCCAGCAGACCCGGGACAGATAATCAGCCCCAGCATTTT.

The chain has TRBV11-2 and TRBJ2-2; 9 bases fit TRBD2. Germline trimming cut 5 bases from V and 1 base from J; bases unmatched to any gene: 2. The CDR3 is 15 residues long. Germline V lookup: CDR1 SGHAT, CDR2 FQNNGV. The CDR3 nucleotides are TGTGCCAGCAGCCTTAGCGGGGGGAACACCGGGGAGCTGTTTTTT. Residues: CASSLSGGNTGELFF. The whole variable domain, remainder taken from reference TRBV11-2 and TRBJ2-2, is EAGVAQSPRYKIIEKRQSVAFWCNPISGHATLYWYQQILGQGPKLLIQFQNNGVVDDSQLPKDRFSAERLKGVDSTLKIQPAKLEDSAVYLCASSLSGGNTGELFFGEGSRLTVL.

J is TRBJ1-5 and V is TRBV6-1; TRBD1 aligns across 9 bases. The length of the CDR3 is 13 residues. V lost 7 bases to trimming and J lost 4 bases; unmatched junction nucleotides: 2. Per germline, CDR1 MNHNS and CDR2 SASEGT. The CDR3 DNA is TGTGCCAGCACAGGACAGGGGAATCAGCCCCAGCATTTT. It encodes CASTGQGNQPQHF.

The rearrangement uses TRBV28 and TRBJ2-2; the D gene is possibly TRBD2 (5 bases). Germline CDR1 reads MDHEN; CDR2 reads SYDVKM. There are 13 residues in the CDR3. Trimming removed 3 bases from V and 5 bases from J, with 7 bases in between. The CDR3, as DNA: TGTGCCAGCAGTTTGTGGGAGACCGGGGAGCTGTTTTTT. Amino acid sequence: CASSLWETGELFF.

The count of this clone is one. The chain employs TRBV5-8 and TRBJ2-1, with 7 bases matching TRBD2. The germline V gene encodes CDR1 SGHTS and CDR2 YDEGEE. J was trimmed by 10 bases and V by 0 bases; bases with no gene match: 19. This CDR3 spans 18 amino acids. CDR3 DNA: TGTGCCAGCAGCTTGGCCGTATGGGTAGCGGGCGCCGAGGACGAGCAGTTCTTC. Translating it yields CASSLAVWVAGAEDEQFF.

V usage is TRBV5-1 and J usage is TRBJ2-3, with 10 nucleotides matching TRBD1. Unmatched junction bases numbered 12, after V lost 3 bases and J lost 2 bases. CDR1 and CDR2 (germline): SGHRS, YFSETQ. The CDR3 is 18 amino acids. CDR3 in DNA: TGCGCCAGCAGCTGGAAACGATACGGGACAGGGGACACAGATACGCAGTATTTT. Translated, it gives CASSWKRYGTGDTDTQYF.

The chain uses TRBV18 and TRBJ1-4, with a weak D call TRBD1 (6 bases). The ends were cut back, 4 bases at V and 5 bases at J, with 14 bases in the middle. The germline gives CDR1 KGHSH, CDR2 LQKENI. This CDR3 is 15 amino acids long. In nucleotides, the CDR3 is TGTGCCAGCTCACAAACCAGGGGACCCAATGAAAAACTGTTTTTT. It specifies CASSQTRGPNEKLFF. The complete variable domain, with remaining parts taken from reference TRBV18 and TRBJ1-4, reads NAGVMQNPRHLVRRRGQEARLRCSPMKGHSHVYWYRQLPEEGLKFMVYLQKENIIDESGMPKERFSAEFPKEGPSILRIQQVVRGDSAAYFCASSQTRGPNEKLFFGSGTQLSVL.

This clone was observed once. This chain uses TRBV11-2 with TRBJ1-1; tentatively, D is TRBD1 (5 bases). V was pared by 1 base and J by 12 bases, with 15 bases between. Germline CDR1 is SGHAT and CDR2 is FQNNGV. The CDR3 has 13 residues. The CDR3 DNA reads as TGTGCCAGCAGCTTAGGTGGGGCCTGGAGATCTTTCTTT. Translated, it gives CASSLGGAWRSFF.

The DNA of the CDR3 is TGTGCCAGCACAATATACAGGGTATTACCCGGGGAGCTGTTTTTT. Protein product: CASTIYRVLPGELFF. This chain connects TRBV28 to TRBJ2-2; a possible D gene is TRBD1 (6 bases). V dropped 7 bases and J dropped 6 bases, with 18 bases sitting between them. The CDR3 runs 15 residues. CDR1 is MDHEN, CDR2 SYDVKM, per germline.

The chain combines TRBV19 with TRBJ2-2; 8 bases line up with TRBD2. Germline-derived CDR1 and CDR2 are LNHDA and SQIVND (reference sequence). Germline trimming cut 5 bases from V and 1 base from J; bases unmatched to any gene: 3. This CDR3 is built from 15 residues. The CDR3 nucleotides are TGTGCCAGTAGTCGAGCGGGAGTGAACACCGGGGAGCTGTTTTTT. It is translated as CASSRAGVNTGELFF.

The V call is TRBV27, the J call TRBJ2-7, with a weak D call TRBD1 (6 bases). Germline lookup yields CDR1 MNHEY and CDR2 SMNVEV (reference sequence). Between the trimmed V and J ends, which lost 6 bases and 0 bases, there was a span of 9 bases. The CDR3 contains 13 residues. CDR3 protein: CASRGASSYEQYF. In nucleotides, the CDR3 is TGTGCCAGCAGGGGGGCGTCCTCCTACGAGCAGTACTTC.

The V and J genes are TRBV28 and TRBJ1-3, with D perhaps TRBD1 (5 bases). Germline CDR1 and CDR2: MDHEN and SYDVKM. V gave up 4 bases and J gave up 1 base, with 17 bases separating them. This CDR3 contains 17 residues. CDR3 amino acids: CASSYHSGLPSGNTIYF. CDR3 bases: TGTGCCAGCAGTTATCATTCAGGGCTCCCATCTGGAAACACCATATATTTT.

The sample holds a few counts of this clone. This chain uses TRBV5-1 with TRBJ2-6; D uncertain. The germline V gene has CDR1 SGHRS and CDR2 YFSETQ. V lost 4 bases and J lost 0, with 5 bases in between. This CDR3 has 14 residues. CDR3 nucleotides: TGCGCCAGCAGCGAAGCCTCTGGGGCCAACGTCCTGACTTTC. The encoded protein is CASSEASGANVLTF.

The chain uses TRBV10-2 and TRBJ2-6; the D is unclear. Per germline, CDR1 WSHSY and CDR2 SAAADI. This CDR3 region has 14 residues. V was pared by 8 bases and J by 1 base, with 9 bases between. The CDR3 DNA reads TGCGCCAGCCGCCAGTCTTCTGGGGCCAACGTCCTGACTTTC. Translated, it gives CASRQSSGANVLTF.

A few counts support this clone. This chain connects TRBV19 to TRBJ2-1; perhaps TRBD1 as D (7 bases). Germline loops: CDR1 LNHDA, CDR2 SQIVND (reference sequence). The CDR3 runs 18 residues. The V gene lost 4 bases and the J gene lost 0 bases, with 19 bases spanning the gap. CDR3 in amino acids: CASSRTGGVVSSYNEQFF. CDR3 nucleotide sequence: TGTGCCAGTAGTAGGACAGGAGGGGTGGTTAGCTCCTACAATGAGCAGTTCTTC. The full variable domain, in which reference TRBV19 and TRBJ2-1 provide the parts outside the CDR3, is DGGITQSPKYLFRKEGQNVTLSCEQNLNHDAMYWYRQDPGQGLRLIYYSQIVNDFQKGDIAEGYSVSREKKESFPLTVTSAQKNPTAFYLCASSRTGGVVSSYNEQFFGPGTRLTVL.

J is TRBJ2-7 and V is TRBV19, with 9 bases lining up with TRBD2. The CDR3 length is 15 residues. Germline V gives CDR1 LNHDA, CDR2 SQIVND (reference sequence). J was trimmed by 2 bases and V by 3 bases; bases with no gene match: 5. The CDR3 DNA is TGTGCCAGTAGTATGCGACTAGCGGCCGCCTACGAGCAGTACTTC. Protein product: CASSMRLAAAYEQYF.

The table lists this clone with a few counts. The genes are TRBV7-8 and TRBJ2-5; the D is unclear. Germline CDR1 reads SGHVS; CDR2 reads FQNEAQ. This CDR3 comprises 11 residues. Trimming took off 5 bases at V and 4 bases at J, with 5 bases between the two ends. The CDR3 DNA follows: TGTGCCAGCAGCCCCTTAGAGACCCAGTACTTC. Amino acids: CASSPLETQYF.

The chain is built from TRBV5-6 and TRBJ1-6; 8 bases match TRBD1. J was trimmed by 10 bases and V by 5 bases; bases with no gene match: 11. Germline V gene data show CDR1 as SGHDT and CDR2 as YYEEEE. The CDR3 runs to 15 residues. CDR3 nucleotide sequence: TGTGCCAGCAGAGGTAGGGACAGGATAGACTCACCCCTCCACTTT. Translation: CASRGRDRIDSPLHF.

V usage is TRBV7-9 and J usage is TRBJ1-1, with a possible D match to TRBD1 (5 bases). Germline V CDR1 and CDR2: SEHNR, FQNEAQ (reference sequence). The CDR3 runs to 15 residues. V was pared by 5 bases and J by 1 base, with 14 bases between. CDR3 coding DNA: TGTGCCAGCAGCGATACCAGGGCGCGGAACACTGAAGCTTTCTTT. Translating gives CASSDTRARNTEAFF. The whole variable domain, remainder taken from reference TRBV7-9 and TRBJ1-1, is DTGVSQNPRHKITKRGQNVTFRCDPISEHNRLYWYRQTLGQGPEFLTYFQNEAQLEKSRLLSDRFSAERPKGSFSTLEIQRTEQGDSAMYLCASSDTRARNTEAFFGQGTRLTVV.

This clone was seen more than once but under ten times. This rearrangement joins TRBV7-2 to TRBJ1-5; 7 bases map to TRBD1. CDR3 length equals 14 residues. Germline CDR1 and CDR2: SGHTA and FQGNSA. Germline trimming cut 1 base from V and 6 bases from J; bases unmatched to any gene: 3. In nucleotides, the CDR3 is TGTGCCAGCAGCTTAGAAGGGGGCTTTCAGCCCCAGCATTTT. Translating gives CASSLEGGFQPQHF. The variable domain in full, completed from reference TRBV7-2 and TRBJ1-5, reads GAGVSQSPSNKVTEKGKDVELRCDPISGHTALYWYRQSLGQGLEFLIYFQGNSAPDKSGLPSDRFSAERTGGSVSTLTIQRTQQEDSAVYLCASSLEGGFQPQHFGDGTRLSIL.

The CDR3 loop is CASALARGEGTNEKLFF. The CDR3 DNA reads as TGTGCTAGTGCCCTTGCGCGGGGAGAGGGGACTAATGAAAAACTGTTTTTT. The rearrangement uses TRBV12-5 and TRBJ1-4; D might be TRBD1 (5 bases). This CDR3 comprises 17 residues. From germline, CDR1 is LGHNT and CDR2 FRNRAP. The V and J ends lost 7 bases and 2 bases respectively, with 20 bases between them. Full variable domain (missing parts from reference TRBV12-5 and TRBJ1-4): DARVTQTPRHKVTEMGQEVTMRCQPILGHNTVFWYRQTMMQGLELLAYFRNRAPLDDSGMPKDRFSAEMPDATLATLKIQPSEPRDSAVYFCASALARGEGTNEKLFFGSGTQLSVL.

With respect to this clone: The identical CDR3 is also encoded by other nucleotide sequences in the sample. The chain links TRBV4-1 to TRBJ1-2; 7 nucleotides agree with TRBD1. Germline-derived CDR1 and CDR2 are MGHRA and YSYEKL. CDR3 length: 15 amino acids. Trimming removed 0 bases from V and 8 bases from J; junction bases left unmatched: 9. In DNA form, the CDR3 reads TGCGCCAGCAGCCAAGAAAGGGGGCGGGTTGAAGGCTACACCTTC. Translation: CASSQERGRVEGYTF.

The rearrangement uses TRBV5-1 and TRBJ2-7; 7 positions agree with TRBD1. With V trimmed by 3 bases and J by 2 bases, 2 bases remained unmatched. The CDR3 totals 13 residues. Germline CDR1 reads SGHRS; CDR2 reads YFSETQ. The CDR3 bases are TGCGCCAGCAGCTACGGGACAGCCTACGAGCAGTACTTC. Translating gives CASSYGTAYEQYF.

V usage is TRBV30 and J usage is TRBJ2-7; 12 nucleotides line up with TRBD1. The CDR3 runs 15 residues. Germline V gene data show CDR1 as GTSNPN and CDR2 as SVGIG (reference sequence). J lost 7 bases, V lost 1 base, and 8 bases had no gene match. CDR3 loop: CAWSEKGQGAGEQYF. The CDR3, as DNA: TGTGCCTGGAGTGAGAAGGGACAGGGGGCGGGGGAGCAGTACTTC.

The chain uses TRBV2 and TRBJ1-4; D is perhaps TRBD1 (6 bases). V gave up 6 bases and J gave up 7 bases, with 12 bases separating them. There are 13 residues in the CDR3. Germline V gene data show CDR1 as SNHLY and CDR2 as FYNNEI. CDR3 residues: CASSRGGGEKLFF. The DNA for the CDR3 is TGTGCCAGCAGCCGCGGGGGCGGTGAAAAACTGTTTTTT.

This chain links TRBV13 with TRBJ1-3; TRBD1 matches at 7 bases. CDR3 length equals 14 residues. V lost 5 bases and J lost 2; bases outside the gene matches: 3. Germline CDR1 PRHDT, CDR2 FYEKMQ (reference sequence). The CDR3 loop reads CASSQTGTGNTIYF. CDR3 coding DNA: TGTGCCAGCAGCCAGACAGGGACTGGAAACACCATATATTTT.